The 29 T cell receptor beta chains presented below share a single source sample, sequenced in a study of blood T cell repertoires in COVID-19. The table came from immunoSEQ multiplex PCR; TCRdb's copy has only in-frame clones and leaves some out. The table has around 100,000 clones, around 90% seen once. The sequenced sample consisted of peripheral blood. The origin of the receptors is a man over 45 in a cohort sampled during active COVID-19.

The CDR3 region is CASSELLAGNTGELFF. Written as DNA, the CDR3 is TGTGCCAGCAGTGAGTTACTAGCGGGGAACACCGGGGAGCTGTTTTTT. The V call is TRBV6-1, the J call TRBJ2-2; 9 bases fit TRBD2. Unmatched junction bases numbered 3, after V lost 3 bases and J lost 1 base. The CDR3 loop spans 16 amino acids. In germline, CDR1 is MNHNS, CDR2 SASEGT.

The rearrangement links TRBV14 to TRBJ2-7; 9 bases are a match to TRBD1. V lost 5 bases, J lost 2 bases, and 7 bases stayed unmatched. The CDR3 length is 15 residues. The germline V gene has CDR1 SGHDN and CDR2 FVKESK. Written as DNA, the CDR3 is TGTGCCAGCAGCGCGGGACAGGGCTTTACCTACGAGCAGTACTTC. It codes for CASSAGQGFTYEQYF.

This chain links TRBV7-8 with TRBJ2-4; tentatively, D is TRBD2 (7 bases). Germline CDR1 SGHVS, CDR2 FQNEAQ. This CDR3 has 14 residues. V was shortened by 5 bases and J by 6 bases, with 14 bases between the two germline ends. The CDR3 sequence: CASSPRGPGNIQYF. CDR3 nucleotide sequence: TGTGCCAGCAGCCCGCGGGGGCCGGGAAACATTCAGTACTTC.

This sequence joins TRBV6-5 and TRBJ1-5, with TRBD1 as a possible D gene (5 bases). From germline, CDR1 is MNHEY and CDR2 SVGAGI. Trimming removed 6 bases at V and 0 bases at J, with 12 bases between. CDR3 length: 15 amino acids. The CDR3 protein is CASSKTAYSNQPQHF. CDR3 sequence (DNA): TGTGCCAGCAGCAAGACAGCTTATAGCAATCAGCCCCAGCATTTT.

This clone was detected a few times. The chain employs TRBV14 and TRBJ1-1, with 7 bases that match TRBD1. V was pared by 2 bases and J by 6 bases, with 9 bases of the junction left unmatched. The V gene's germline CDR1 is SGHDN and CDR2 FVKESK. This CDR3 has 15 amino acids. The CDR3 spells CASSQKSQGFAEAFF. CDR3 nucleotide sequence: TGTGCCAGCAGCCAAAAATCACAGGGGTTTGCTGAAGCTTTCTTT.

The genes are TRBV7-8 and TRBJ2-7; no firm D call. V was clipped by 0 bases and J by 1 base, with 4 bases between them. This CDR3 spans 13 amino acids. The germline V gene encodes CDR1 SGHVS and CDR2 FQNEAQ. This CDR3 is CASSLAGSYEQYV. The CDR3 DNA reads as TGTGCCAGCAGCTTAGCCGGTTCCTACGAGCAGTACGTC.

The CDR3 region is CASSPLGGPYEQYF. CDR3 coding DNA: TGTGCCAGCAGTCCCCTAGGAGGACCTTACGAGCAGTACTTC. V usage is TRBV7-2 and J usage is TRBJ2-7, with D maybe TRBD2 (5 bases). Trimming stripped 6 bases from V and 4 bases from J, with 16 bases between. The V gene's germline CDR1 is SGHTA and CDR2 FQGNSA. The length of the CDR3 is 14 residues.

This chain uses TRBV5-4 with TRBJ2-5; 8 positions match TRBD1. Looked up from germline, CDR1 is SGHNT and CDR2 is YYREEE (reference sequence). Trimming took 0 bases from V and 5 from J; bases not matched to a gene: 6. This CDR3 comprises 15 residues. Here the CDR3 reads CASSLASGGGETQYF. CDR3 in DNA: TGTGCCAGCAGCTTGGCCTCAGGGGGCGGGGAGACCCAGTACTTC. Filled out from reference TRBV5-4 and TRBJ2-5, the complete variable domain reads ETGVTQSPTHLIKTRGQQVTLRCSSQSGHNTVSWYQQALGQGPQFIFQYYREEENGRGNFPPRFSGLQFPNYSSELNVNALELDDSALYLCASSLASGGGETQYFGPGTRLLVL.

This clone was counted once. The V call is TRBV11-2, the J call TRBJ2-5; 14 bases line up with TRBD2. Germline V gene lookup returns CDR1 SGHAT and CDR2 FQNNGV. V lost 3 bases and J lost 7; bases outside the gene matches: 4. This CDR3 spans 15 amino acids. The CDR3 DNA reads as TGTGCCAGCAGCTTCGGACTAGCGGGGGGCGGGACCCAGTACTTC. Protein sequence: CASSFGLAGGGTQYF.

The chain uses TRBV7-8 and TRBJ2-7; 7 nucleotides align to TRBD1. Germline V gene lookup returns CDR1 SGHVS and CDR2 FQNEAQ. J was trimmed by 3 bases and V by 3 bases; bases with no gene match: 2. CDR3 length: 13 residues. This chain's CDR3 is CASSLNRGYEQYV. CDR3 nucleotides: TGTGCCAGCAGCTTGAACAGGGGCTACGAGCAGTACGTC.

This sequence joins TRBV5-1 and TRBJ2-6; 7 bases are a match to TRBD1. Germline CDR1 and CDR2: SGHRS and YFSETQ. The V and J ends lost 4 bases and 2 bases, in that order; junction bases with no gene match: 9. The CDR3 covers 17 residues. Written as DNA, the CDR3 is TGCGCCAGCAGCGCCCAAGGGGGCGCTACTGGGGCCAACGTCCTGACTTTC. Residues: CASSAQGGATGANVLTF.

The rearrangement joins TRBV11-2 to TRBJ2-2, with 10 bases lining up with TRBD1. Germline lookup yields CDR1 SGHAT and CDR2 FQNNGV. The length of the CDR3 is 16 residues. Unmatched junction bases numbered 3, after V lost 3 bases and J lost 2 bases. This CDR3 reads CASSLGQGFNTGELFF. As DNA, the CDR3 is TGTGCCAGCAGCTTGGGACAGGGGTTTAACACCGGGGAGCTGTTTTTT.

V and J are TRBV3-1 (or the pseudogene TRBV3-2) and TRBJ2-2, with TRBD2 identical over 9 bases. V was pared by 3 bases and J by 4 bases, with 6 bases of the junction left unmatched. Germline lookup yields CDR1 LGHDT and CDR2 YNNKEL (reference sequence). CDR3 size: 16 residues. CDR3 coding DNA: TGTGCCAGCAGCCAGCGGGGGGGCTTTGGCACCGGGGAGCTGTTTTTT. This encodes CASSQRGGFGTGELFF.

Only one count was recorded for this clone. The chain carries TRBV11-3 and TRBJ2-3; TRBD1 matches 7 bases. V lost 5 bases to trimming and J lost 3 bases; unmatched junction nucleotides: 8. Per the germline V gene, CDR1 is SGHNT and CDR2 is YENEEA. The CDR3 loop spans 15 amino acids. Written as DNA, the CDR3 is TGTGCCAGCAGCACCCGACAGGGTCAAACAGATACGCAGTATTTT. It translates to CASSTRQGQTDTQYF.

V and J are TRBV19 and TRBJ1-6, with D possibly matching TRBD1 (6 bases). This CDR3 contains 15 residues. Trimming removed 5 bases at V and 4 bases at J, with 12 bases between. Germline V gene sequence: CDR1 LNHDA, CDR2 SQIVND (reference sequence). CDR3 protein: CASSPGEVYNSPLHF. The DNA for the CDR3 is TGTGCCAGTAGTCCAGGGGAAGTGTATAATTCACCCCTCCACTTT. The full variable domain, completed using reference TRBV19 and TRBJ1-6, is DGGITQSPKYLFRKEGQNVTLSCEQNLNHDAMYWYRQDPGQGLRLIYYSQIVNDFQKGDIAEGYSVSREKKESFPLTVTSAQKNPTAFYLCASSPGEVYNSPLHFGNGTRLTVT.

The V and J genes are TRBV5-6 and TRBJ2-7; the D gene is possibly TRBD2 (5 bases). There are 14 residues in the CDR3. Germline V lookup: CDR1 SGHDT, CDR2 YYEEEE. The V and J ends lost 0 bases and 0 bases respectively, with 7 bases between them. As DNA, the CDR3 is TGTGCCAGCAGCTTGGCCGGGAACTCCTACGAGCAGTACTTC. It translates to CASSLAGNSYEQYF. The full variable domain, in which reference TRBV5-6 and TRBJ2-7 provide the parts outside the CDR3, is DAGVTQSPTHLIKTRGQQVTLRCSPKSGHDTVSWYQQALGQGPQFIFQYYEEEERQRGNFPDRFSGHQFPNYSSELNVNALLLGDSALYLCASSLAGNSYEQYFGPGTRLTVT.

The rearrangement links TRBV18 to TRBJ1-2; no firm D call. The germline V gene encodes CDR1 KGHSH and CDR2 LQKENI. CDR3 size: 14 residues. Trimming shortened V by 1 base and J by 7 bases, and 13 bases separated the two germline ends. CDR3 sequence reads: CASSPQTERSGYTF. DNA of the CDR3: TGTGCCAGCTCACCACAGACCGAAAGGAGTGGCTACACCTTC.

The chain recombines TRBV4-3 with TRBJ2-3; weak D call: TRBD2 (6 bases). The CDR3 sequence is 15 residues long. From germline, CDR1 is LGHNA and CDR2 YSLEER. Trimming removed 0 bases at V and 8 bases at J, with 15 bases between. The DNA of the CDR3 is TGCGCCAGCAGCCAAGAGGCGCAAGGAGCGGGTACGCAGTATTTT. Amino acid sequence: CASSQEAQGAGTQYF.

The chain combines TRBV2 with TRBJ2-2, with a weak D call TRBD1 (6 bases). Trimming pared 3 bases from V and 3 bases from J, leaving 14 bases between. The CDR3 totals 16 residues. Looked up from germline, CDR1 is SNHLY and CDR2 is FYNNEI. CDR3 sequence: CASSDKGVGYTGELFF. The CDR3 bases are TGTGCCAGCAGTGACAAGGGGGTTGGGTACACCGGGGAGCTGTTTTTT.

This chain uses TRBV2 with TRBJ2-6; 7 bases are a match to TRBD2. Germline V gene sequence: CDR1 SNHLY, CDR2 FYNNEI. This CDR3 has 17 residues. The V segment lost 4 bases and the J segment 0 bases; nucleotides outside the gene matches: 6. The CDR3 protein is CASSGGGPRSGANVLTF. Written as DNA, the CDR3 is TGTGCCAGCAGTGGGGGGGGTCCCCGCTCTGGGGCCAACGTCCTGACTTTC.

The DNA for the CDR3 is TGTGCCAGCAGCCAAGAACCCCGACTAGCGGGGGGGTTCGGGGCCAACGTCCTGACTTTC. It is translated as CASSQEPRLAGGFGANVLTF. V and J are TRBV3-1 (or the pseudogene TRBV3-2) and TRBJ2-6; 14 bases agree with TRBD2. The CDR3 contains 20 residues. From germline, CDR1 is LGHDT and CDR2 YNNKEL (reference sequence). Trimming at V came to 0 bases and at J to 4 bases, leaving 8 bases not matched to a gene.

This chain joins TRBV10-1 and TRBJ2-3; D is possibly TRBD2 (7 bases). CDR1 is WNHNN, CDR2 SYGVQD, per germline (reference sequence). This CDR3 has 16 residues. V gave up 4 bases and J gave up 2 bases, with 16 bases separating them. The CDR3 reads CASSGPAGALTDTQYF. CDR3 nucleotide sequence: TGCGCCAGCAGTGGTCCCGCGGGGGCCCTCACAGATACGCAGTATTTT.

CDR3 nucleotide sequence: TGTGCCAGCAGTCCCGGCCGGGACAGAACTCCCTATGGCTACACCTTC. Its protein product is CASSPGRDRTPYGYTF. The genes are TRBV27 and TRBJ1-2, with TRBD1 identical over 7 bases. Looked up from germline, CDR1 is MNHEY and CDR2 is SMNVEV (reference sequence). The CDR3 runs 16 residues. Unmatched junction bases numbered 13, after V lost 5 bases and J lost 4 bases.

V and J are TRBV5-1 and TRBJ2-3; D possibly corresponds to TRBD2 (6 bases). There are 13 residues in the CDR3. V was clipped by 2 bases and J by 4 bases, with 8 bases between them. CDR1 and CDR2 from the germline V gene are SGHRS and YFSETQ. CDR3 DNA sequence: TGCGCCAGCAGCTTCCCGGGGGCAGATACGCAGTATTTT. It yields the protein CASSFPGADTQYF. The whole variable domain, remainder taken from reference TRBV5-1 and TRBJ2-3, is KAGVTQTPRYLIKTRGQQVTLSCSPISGHRSVSWYQQTPGQGLQFLFEYFSETQRNKGNFPGRFSGRQFSNSRSEMNVSTLELGDSALYLCASSFPGADTQYFGPGTRLTVL.

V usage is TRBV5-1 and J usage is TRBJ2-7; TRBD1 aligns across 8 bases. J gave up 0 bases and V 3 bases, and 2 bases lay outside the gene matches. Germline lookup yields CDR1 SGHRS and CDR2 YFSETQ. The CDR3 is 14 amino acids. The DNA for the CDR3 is TGCGCCAGCAGCTCAGGGACAGGCTCCTACGAGCAGTACGTC. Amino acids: CASSSGTGSYEQYV.

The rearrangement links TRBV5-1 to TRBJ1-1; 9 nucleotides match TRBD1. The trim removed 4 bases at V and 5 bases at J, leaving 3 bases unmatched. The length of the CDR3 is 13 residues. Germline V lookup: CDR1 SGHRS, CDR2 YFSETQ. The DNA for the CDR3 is TGCGCCAGCAGCCGGACAGGGGAAACTGAAGCTTTCTTT. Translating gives CASSRTGETEAFF.

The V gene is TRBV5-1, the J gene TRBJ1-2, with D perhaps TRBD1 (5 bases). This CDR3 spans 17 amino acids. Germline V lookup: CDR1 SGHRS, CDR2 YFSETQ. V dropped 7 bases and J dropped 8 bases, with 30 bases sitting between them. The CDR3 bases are TGCGCCAGCTCCCGTCGCGGGGGGATCCGAGAGTCGTGGGGCTACACCTTC. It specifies CASSRRGGIRESWGYTF. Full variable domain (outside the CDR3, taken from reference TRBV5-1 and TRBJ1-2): KAGVTQTPRYLIKTRGQQVTLSCSPISGHRSVSWYQQTPGQGLQFLFEYFSETQRNKGNFPGRFSGRQFSNSRSEMNVSTLELGDSALYLCASSRRGGIRESWGYTFGSGTRLTVV.

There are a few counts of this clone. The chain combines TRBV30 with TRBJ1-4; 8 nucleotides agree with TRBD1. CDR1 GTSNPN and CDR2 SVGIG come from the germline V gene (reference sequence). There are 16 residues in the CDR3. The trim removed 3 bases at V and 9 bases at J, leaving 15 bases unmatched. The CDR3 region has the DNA TGTGCCTGGAGGTTATGTTGGACAGGGAAGAATAAAAAACTGTTTTTT. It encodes CAWRLCWTGKNKKLFF. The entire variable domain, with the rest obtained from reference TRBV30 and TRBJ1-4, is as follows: SQTIHQWPATLVQPVGSPLSLECTVEGTSNPNLYWYRQAAGRGLQLLFYSVGIGQISSEVPQNLSASRPQDRQFILSSKKLLLSDSGFYLCAWRLCWTGKNKKLFFGSGTQLSVL.

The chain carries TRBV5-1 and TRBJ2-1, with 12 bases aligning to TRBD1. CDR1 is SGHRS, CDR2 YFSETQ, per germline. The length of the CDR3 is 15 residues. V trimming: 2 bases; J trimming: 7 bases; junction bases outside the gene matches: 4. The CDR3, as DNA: TGCGCCAGCAGCTTCGGGACAGGGGGCCGGAATGAGCAGTTCTTC. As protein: CASSFGTGGRNEQFF. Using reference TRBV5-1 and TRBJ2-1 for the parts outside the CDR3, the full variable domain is KAGVTQTPRYLIKTRGQQVTLSCSPISGHRSVSWYQQTPGQGLQFLFEYFSETQRNKGNFPGRFSGRQFSNSRSEMNVSTLELGDSALYLCASSFGTGGRNEQFFGPGTRLTVL.